A single sample is the source of the 30 T cell receptor beta chains below, sequenced in a study of blood T cell repertoires in COVID-19. Method: immunoSEQ multiplex PCR; TCRdb's copy keeps in-frame clones and lacks some. The table includes roughly 200,000 clones, 80% to 90% detected once. The sample taken for sequencing was peripheral blood. Source of these receptors: an elderly woman with active or convalescent COVID-19.

In nucleotides, the CDR3 is TGCGCCAGCAGCCAATCGACTAGCTCCTACAATGAGCAGTTCTTC. Its translation is CASSQSTSSYNEQFF. The chain recombines TRBV4-1 with TRBJ2-1; D perhaps matches TRBD2 (6 bases). The CDR3 contains 15 residues. CDR1 is MGHRA, CDR2 YSYEKL, per germline. V lost 2 bases and J 0 bases, leaving 8 bases between the germline ends.

The rearrangement links TRBV7-3 to TRBJ2-1; perhaps TRBD2 as D (5 bases). V lost 1 base and J lost 1, with 11 bases in between. The germline CDR1 and CDR2 sequences are SGHTA and FQGTGA. This CDR3 has 16 residues. The CDR3 is CASSLRSSNSYNEQFF. The CDR3 coding sequence is TGTGCCAGCAGCTTAAGATCTAGCAATTCCTACAATGAGCAGTTCTTC.

The chain uses TRBV7-9 and TRBJ2-3, with TRBD2 as a possible D gene (6 bases). The germline gives CDR1 SEHNR, CDR2 FQNEAQ (reference sequence). Deletions cut 0 bases from V and 0 bases from J, with 7 bases between. The CDR3 extends over 15 amino acids. The chain's CDR3 is CASSLARGSTDTQYF. The DNA of the CDR3 is TGTGCCAGCAGCTTAGCGCGGGGAAGCACAGATACGCAGTATTTT.

CDR3 nucleotide sequence: TGTGCCAGCAGTCCCTACGCAGGACAGGTCTATGGCTACACCTTC. Protein sequence: CASSPYAGQVYGYTF. This chain uses TRBV6-4 with TRBJ1-2; 7 positions agree with TRBD1. The CDR3 has 15 residues. From germline, CDR1 is MRHNA and CDR2 SNTAGT. The V and J ends lost 5 bases and 4 bases, in that order; junction bases with no gene match: 10.

The chain couples TRBV29-1 to TRBJ1-1; TRBD1 is a possible D gene (6 bases). The CDR3 contains 11 residues. The germline gives CDR1 SQVTM, CDR2 ANQGSEA. V lost 3 bases and J lost 10, with 12 bases in between. In DNA, the CDR3 is TGCAGCGTTGACCGAGGGGGGGGAGCTTTCTTT. It is translated as CSVDRGGGAFF.

The chain couples TRBV7-3 to TRBJ2-1; D perhaps matches TRBD2 (5 bases). There are 16 residues in the CDR3. Trimming removed 2 bases from V and 4 bases from J, with 15 bases in between. CDR1 is SGHTA and CDR2 is FQGTGA in the germline V gene. CDR3 amino acids: CASSLVFSGGYNEQFF. The CDR3 nucleotides are TGTGCCAGCAGCTTAGTCTTCAGCGGAGGTTACAATGAGCAGTTCTTC.

The CDR3 nucleotides are TGTGCCAGCAGCCTAGGGGCTAGCGGGGGAAAGACCCAGTACTTC. Its protein product is CASSLGASGGKTQYF. The chain couples TRBV7-2 to TRBJ2-5; 10 bases line up with TRBD2. Trimming at V came to 5 bases and at J to 6 bases, leaving 9 bases not matched to a gene. Germline lookup yields CDR1 SGHTA and CDR2 FQGNSA. CDR3 length: 15 residues.

This clone was observed once. The chain links TRBV3-1 (or the pseudogene TRBV3-2) to TRBJ2-3; 8 nucleotides line up with TRBD2. The CDR3 is 16 amino acids. Trimming removed 0 bases from V and 3 bases from J; junction bases left unmatched: 5. Germline V lookup: CDR1 LGHDT, CDR2 YNNKEL (reference sequence). The CDR3 bases are TGTGCCAGCAGCCAAGAAAGCGGGGGAGGTACAGATACGCAGTATTTT. Its protein is CASSQESGGGTDTQYF.

The rearrangement joins TRBV7-3 to TRBJ2-3; D might be TRBD2 (6 bases). The V end was cut by 2 bases, the J end by 4 bases, with 16 bases between. The germline V gene encodes CDR1 SGHTA and CDR2 FQGTGA. The CDR3 runs to 16 residues. CDR3 amino acids: CASSLLRTSRADTQYF. The CDR3 DNA reads as TGTGCCAGCAGCTTATTGAGAACTAGCAGAGCAGATACGCAGTATTTT.

This chain uses TRBV7-9 with TRBJ1-5; a weak D match, TRBD1 (5 bases). Germline CDR1 and CDR2: SEHNR and FQNEAQ (reference sequence). The CDR3 covers 15 residues. The ends were cut back, 0 bases at V and 1 base at J, with 7 bases in the middle. CDR3 protein: CASSLAEGSNQPQHF. As DNA, the CDR3 is TGTGCCAGCAGCTTAGCGGAGGGGAGCAATCAGCCCCAGCATTTT.

The chain recombines TRBV7-3 with TRBJ2-3; perhaps TRBD1 as D (7 bases). The germline V gene encodes CDR1 SGHTA and CDR2 FQGTGA. The CDR3 is made up of 16 amino acids. Trimming stripped 0 bases from V and 2 bases from J, with 12 bases between. The CDR3 here is CASSLTTGRDTDTQYF. DNA for the CDR3: TGTGCCAGCAGCTTAACGACAGGGCGGGACACAGATACGCAGTATTTT.

The rearrangement links TRBV4-3 to TRBJ2-3, with D unresolved. CDR1 LGHNA and CDR2 YSLEER come from the germline V gene. CDR3 length: 17 residues. V was shortened by 1 base and J by 2 bases, with 16 bases between the two germline ends. The CDR3 protein is CASSQGDPVPYTDTQYF. The CDR3, as DNA: TGCGCCAGCAGCCAAGGTGATCCGGTCCCATACACAGATACGCAGTATTTT.

This clone was detected a few times. V gene TRBV5-1 combines with J gene TRBJ1-2, with TRBD1 identical over 12 bases. This CDR3 comprises 15 residues. CDR1 and CDR2 (germline): SGHRS, YFSETQ. V was pared by 4 bases and J by 4 bases, with 5 bases of the junction left unmatched. CDR3 bases: TGCGCCAGCAGCCCGGGACAGGGGGCTGGCTATGGCTACACCTTC. Translation: CASSPGQGAGYGYTF.

V gene TRBV28 combines with J gene TRBJ2-7; the match to TRBD2 covers 12 bases. Germline loops: CDR1 MDHEN, CDR2 SYDVKM. Germline trimming cut 6 bases from V and 3 bases from J; bases unmatched to any gene: 3. The CDR3 runs 14 residues. The CDR3 region is CASRLAGGSYEQYF. CDR3 nucleotide sequence: TGTGCCAGCAGACTAGCGGGGGGCAGCTACGAGCAGTACTTC.

This chain joins TRBV27 and TRBJ1-2; 7 bases match TRBD1. The trim removed 6 bases at V and 3 bases at J, leaving 7 bases unmatched. The CDR3 length is 14 residues. Germline CDR1 reads MNHEY; CDR2 reads SMNVEV (reference sequence). CDR3 DNA: TGTGCCAGCAGCCGCCAGGGGGGCTACTATGGCTACACCTTC. It yields the protein CASSRQGGYYGYTF.

For the CDR3, the DNA is TGTGCCAGCAGCCCTCGGACACAAGCTGAAGCTTTCTTT. It specifies CASSPRTQAEAFF. J is TRBJ1-1 and V is TRBV7-2; tentatively, D is TRBD1 (5 bases). Germline assignment: CDR1 SGHTA and CDR2 FQGNSA. V lost 5 bases to trimming and J lost 6 bases, with 13 bases between them. CDR3 length equals 13 residues.

The rearrangement uses TRBV2 and TRBJ2-3; TRBD2 aligns across 9 bases. From germline, CDR1 is SNHLY and CDR2 FYNNEI. CDR3 length: 15 residues. V dropped 6 bases and J dropped 6; count of bases not matched to a gene: 10. Written as DNA, the CDR3 is TGTGCCAGCAGAACTCTAGCGGGGATGGCGGATACGCAGTATTTT. Its protein is CASRTLAGMADTQYF.

This clone was observed a few times. The CDR3 spells CASSHGGIGSGNTIYF. CDR3 sequence (DNA): TGTGCCAGCAGCCATGGGGGGATCGGCTCTGGAAACACCATATATTTT. V is TRBV3-1 (or the pseudogene TRBV3-2) and J is TRBJ1-3; the D gene is possibly TRBD1 (5 bases). The CDR3 runs to 16 residues. V shed 3 bases and J shed 0 bases, with 12 bases lying between them. Germline CDR1 reads LGHDT; CDR2 reads YNNKEL (reference sequence).

This rearrangement joins TRBV27 to TRBJ1-1; TRBD1 aligns across 11 bases. This CDR3 has 16 residues. V gave up 2 bases and J gave up 6 bases; unmatched junction bases: 8. Germline V gene lookup returns CDR1 MNHEY and CDR2 SMNVEV (reference sequence). CDR3 DNA: TGTGCCAGCAGTTTAGCCCCGGACAGGGGGCGTCCTGAAGCTTTCTTT. Translating gives CASSLAPDRGRPEAFF.

The chain combines TRBV6-5 with TRBJ1-1; D unresolved. V dropped 6 bases and J dropped 3 bases, with 11 bases sitting between them. CDR3 size: 13 residues. Germline loops: CDR1 MNHEY, CDR2 SVGAGI. In nucleotides, the CDR3 is TGTGCCAGCAGCTTGTCTCAGTACACTGAAGCTTTCTTT. This translates into CASSLSQYTEAFF.

This clone was detected a few times. V is TRBV5-1 and J is TRBJ2-7; TRBD1 aligns across 8 bases. V lost 4 bases and J lost 4; bases outside the gene matches: 13. CDR1 is SGHRS and CDR2 is YFSETQ in the germline V gene. This CDR3 contains 16 residues. DNA of the CDR3: TGCGCCAGCAGCCCGGGGCCCTGGACAGGGAGATACGAGCAGTACTTC. Amino acids: CASSPGPWTGRYEQYF.

The genes are TRBV3-1 (or the pseudogene TRBV3-2) and TRBJ2-5; D might be TRBD2 (5 bases). Trimming took off 1 base at V and 4 bases at J, with 10 bases between the two ends. The CDR3 extends over 14 amino acids. The germline V gene encodes CDR1 LGHDT and CDR2 YNNKEL (reference sequence). The CDR3 DNA reads TGTGCCAGCAGCCAAGGTCTAGCCTCAGAGACCCAGTACTTC. Translated, it gives CASSQGLASETQYF.

The rearrangement links TRBV9 to TRBJ1-2; D is possibly TRBD1 (6 bases). The CDR3 has 16 amino acids. Trimming took off 4 bases at V and 5 bases at J, with 21 bases between the two ends. CDR1 is SGDLS and CDR2 is YYNGEE in the germline V gene. The CDR3 sequence: CASSFRTAPSSYGYTF. The CDR3 DNA sequence: TGTGCCAGCAGCTTTCGGACAGCACCATCGTCTTATGGCTACACCTTC.

This chain joins TRBV18 and TRBJ1-2, with D unclear. The V gene lost 3 bases and the J gene lost 0 bases, with 11 bases spanning the gap. CDR1 is KGHSH, CDR2 LQKENI, per germline. The CDR3 contains 15 residues. The CDR3 sequence is CASSPSPQANYGYTF. The CDR3 DNA sequence: TGTGCCAGCTCACCGAGTCCGCAGGCTAACTATGGCTACACCTTC.

This clone was counted once. The CDR3 protein is CASRPYRGVTEAFF. In DNA, the CDR3 is TGTGCCAGCAGGCCTTACAGGGGGGTCACTGAAGCTTTCTTT. This sequence joins TRBV27 and TRBJ1-1; TRBD1 matches at 8 bases. With 6 bases clipped from V and 4 bases from J, the junction kept 7 bases outside the gene matches. This CDR3 has 14 residues. Germline V gene data show CDR1 as MNHEY and CDR2 as SMNVEV (reference sequence).

J is TRBJ1-2 and V is TRBV7-8, with a possible D match to TRBD1 (5 bases). The CDR3 extends over 15 amino acids. Trimming took 3 bases from V and 4 from J, leaving 15 bases between them. Germline V gives CDR1 SGHVS, CDR2 FQNEAQ. CDR3 region: CASSLEGRLTYGYTF. DNA of the CDR3: TGTGCCAGCAGCTTGGAGGGGCGACTTACCTATGGCTACACCTTC.

The CDR3 region has the DNA TGTGCCAGCACCACGGGGACAAACTATGGCTACACCTTC. Translation gives CASTTGTNYGYTF. V is TRBV12-3 or TRBV12-4 and J is TRBJ1-2; possible D gene TRBD1, 6 bases. The CDR3 is 13 residues long. Trimming stripped 7 bases from V and 2 bases from J, with 11 bases between.

The V call is TRBV27, the J call TRBJ1-1; D is perhaps TRBD1 (6 bases). The CDR3 is made up of 12 amino acids. V was clipped by 6 bases and J by 1 base, with 6 bases between them. The germline CDR1 and CDR2 sequences are MNHEY and SMNVEV (reference sequence). CDR3 in amino acids: CASRTGNTEAFF. Here the CDR3 DNA reads TGTGCCAGCAGGACAGGGAACACTGAAGCTTTCTTT.

This rearrangement joins TRBV4-1 to TRBJ1-4; TRBD1 matches 8 bases. Germline assignment: CDR1 MGHRA and CDR2 YSYEKL. The CDR3 sequence is 15 residues long. J gave up 3 bases and V 4 bases, and 4 bases lay outside the gene matches. The CDR3 sequence: CASSPQGAANEKLFF. In DNA form, the CDR3 reads TGCGCCAGCAGCCCCCAGGGGGCAGCTAATGAAAAACTGTTTTTT.

This clone occurred many times. Other DNA sequences in this sample translate to the same CDR3. The chain joins TRBV7-2 to TRBJ1-6; 10 bases line up with TRBD1. The CDR3 consists of 14 residues. The V gene end was trimmed by 5 bases and the J gene end by 9 bases; junction bases not matched to a gene: 4. CDR1 and CDR2 from the germline V gene are SGHTA and FQGNSA. The CDR3 nucleotides read TGTGCCAGCAGCCCGAGGGACAGGGGTTCACCCCTCCACTTT. This sequence encodes CASSPRDRGSPLHF.